This note documents a single T cell receptor (beta chain) sequence. Sequenced by immunoSEQ multiplex PCR; TCRdb stores in-frame clones only, minus some. Among 110,000 or so clones, roughly 90% were seen once, and the ten largest hold 30% to 40%. This sample is drawn from a study of control samples from healthy donors and cancer patients. The germline V gene encodes CDR1 GTSNPN and CDR2 SVGIG (reference sequence). V gave up 4 bases and J gave up 0 bases, with 13 bases separating them. The CDR3 runs 15 residues. This receptor was taken from a man aged 50-59 years in good health. The chain is built from TRBV30 and TRBJ1-3; unclear D gene. What was sequenced was blood. Here the CDR3 reads CAWMTPGSSGNTIYF. CDR3 nucleotides: TGTGCCTGGATGACCCCGGGTTCCTCTGGAAACACCATATATTTT.